This TCR beta chain stems from a study of vaccination and CD4 T cells after COVID-19. Across the whole study: Four females and six males made up the convalescents, with two Hispanic. The post-vaccine samples came a median approximately 70 days after dose two (range 14 to 241). Study results and limitations: Relatively small numbers of convalescent patients were studied, with no early post-infection timepoints included. In convalescent patients, a median approximately 90% of post-vaccine SARS-CoV-2-reactive clones appeared only after vaccination.

This CDR3 is 13 amino acids long. The germline V gene encodes CDR1 MDHEN and CDR2 SYDVKM. The trim removed 5 bases at V and 5 bases at J, leaving 5 bases unmatched. MiXCR, applied by TCRdb to the PCR reads, yields one record per CDR3 protein. The sample contains roughly 20,000 distinct CDR3 sequences, around 62% of which appear only once. This clonotype was recorded a few times. Its antigen is unidentified. This rearrangement joins TRBV28 to TRBJ1-2; 7 bases align to TRBD1. The sample in question was CD4+ T cells from blood, obtained before SARS-CoV-2 vaccination. The clonotype originates from a human donor who had recovered from COVID-19. CDR3 loop: CASSLGTVYGYTF. For the CDR3, the DNA is TGTGCCAGCAGTCTAGGGACAGTATATGGCTACACCTTC.